These 23 T cell receptor beta chains originate from one sample sequenced in a study of tumor-infiltrating lymphocytes in oesophageal squamous cell carcinoma. MiXCR, applied by TCRdb to the PCR reads, yields one record per CDR3 protein. The sample lists 10,000 to 14,000 distinct CDR3 sequences; around half were seen once. The specimen was esophageal tumor tissue. These receptors were taken from a male donor with esophageal squamous cell carcinoma.

This clonotype was seen once. This chain joins TRBV7-6 and TRBJ2-5; 10 bases agree with TRBD2. The CDR3 has 15 residues. The ends lost 1 base at V and 2 bases at J; junction bases unmatched: 1. Germline lookup yields CDR1 SGHVS and CDR2 FNYEAQ. The CDR3 region is CASSLGTSGQETQYF. In nucleotides, the CDR3 is TGTGCCAGCAGCTTAGGGACTAGCGGACAAGAGACCCAGTACTTC.

This sequence joins TRBV6-8 and TRBJ1-1; D is ambiguous. V shed 2 bases and J shed 2 bases, with 6 bases lying between them. Germline CDR1 reads MNHGY; CDR2 reads SAAAGT. CDR3 length equals 13 residues. This CDR3 is CASSYPGNTEAFF. For the CDR3, the DNA is TGTGCCAGCAGTTACCCCGGCAACACTGAAGCTTTCTTT.

This sequence joins TRBV7-4 and TRBJ2-1; 11 nucleotides agree with TRBD2. The DNA end is more similar to TRBJ2-5, so the J call may be wrong. Germline values: CDR1 SGHVT, CDR2 SQSDAQ. This CDR3 is 16 amino acids long. CDR3 in amino acids: CASSPSLAGGIETQYF. In nucleotides, the CDR3 is TGTGCCAGCAGCCCGTCCTTAGCGGGAGGGATTGAGACCCAGTACTTC.

This clonotype appeared a few times. The chain employs TRBV7-6 and TRBJ1-1; a weak D match, TRBD1 (5 bases). This CDR3 is built from 14 residues. In germline, CDR1 is SGHVS, CDR2 FNYEAQ. V lost 5 bases to trimming and J lost 4 bases, with 14 bases between them. The CDR3 bases are TGTGCCAGCAGCATCACAGGCTCCCGCACTGAAGCTTTCTTT. This encodes CASSITGSRTEAFF.

In this sample, this clonotype turned up a few times. V and J are TRBV11-2 and TRBJ2-1; D assignment may be TRBD1 or TRBD2 (5 bases each). The end of the DNA fits TRBJ2-7 better, so the J call may be wrong. Germline V CDR1 and CDR2: SGHAT, FQNNGV. The CDR3 covers 13 residues. The CDR3: CASTPGRTYEQYF. CDR3 bases: TGTGCCAGCACCCCGGGGCGCACCTACGAGCAGTACTTC.

This clonotype was seen at least ten times. V gene TRBV7-9 combines with J gene TRBJ2-7; no clear D. The DNA end is a closer match to TRBJ2-1, so the J assignment may be wrong. The germline gives CDR1 SEHNR, CDR2 FQNEAQ (reference sequence). The CDR3 totals 15 residues. The CDR3 DNA reads TGTGCCAGCAGCCGGGTTGGGCCCCAGGTCCATGAGCAGTTCTTC. This sequence encodes CASSRVGPQVHEQFF.

This clonotype was observed once. Since the CDR3 does not end with the conserved phenylalanine or tryptophan, this likely comes from a read error. No DNA is shown, since the ends of the CDR3 on it are uncertain; the CDR3 is the one TCRdb lists. V gene TRBV7-6 combines with J gene TRBJ2-5; TRBD1, the D gene given by the table, was not confirmed from the DNA. The CDR3 has 15 amino acids, counting both end residues. Germline V gene lookup returns CDR1 SGHVS and CDR2 FNYEAQ. This CDR3 is CASSFQYSYEQYFGA.

The chain employs TRBV11-2 and TRBJ2-4; D uncertain. Near its end, the DNA agrees better with TRBJ2-7, so the J call may be wrong. Germline lookup yields CDR1 SGHAT and CDR2 FQNNGV. The CDR3 loop spans 14 amino acids. The CDR3: CASSLGPVSYEQYF. The CDR3 nucleotides are TGTGCCAGCAGCTTAGGGCCAGTTTCCTACGAGCAGTACTTC.

As concerns this clonotype: It is likely a read error, because the conserved phenylalanine at the end of the CDR3 is missing. The DNA is left out, because the CDR3 cannot be placed on it with certainty; the CDR3 is given as TCRdb lists it. The gene calls are TRBV6-6 and TRBJ2-7. The CDR3 is 9 amino acids in total, end residues counted. The germline V gene has CDR1 MNHNY and CDR2 SVGAGI (reference sequence). The CDR3 region is CASSYSGLS.

The chain has TRBV12-3 or TRBV12-4 and TRBJ1-3; 7 bases match TRBD1. CDR3 length equals 14 residues. V was clipped by 6 bases and J by 4 bases; unmatched bases: 6. Here the CDR3 reads CASRPTGTGNTIYF. The CDR3 DNA is TGTGCCAGCAGGCCGACAGGGACCGGAAACACCATATATTTT.

This chain joins TRBV27 and TRBJ2-1; TRBD2 matches 14 bases. The assigned J gene may be wrong: the sequence end matches TRBJ2-5 better. The CDR3 sequence is 16 residues long. The germline V gene encodes CDR1 MNHEY and CDR2 SMNVEV (reference sequence). The CDR3 loop reads CASSPGLAGGQETQYF. Written as DNA, the CDR3 is TGTGCCAGCAGTCCCGGACTAGCGGGAGGTCAAGAGACCCAGTACTTC.

The rearrangement joins TRBV10-3 to TRBJ2-1, with a weak D call TRBD2 (6 bases). In germline, CDR1 is ENHRY, CDR2 SYGVKD. V was pared by 7 bases and J by 0 bases, with 19 bases between. This CDR3 comprises 17 residues. The CDR3, as DNA: TGTGCCATCACCCCTTCCCCGGGACTTCACTCCTACAATGAGCAGTTCTTC. Translating it yields CAITPSPGLHSYNEQFF.

This clonotype was recorded at least ten times. One end of the junction fails to match germline, which may point to a read error. The chain has TRBV2 and TRBJ2-7; no clear D gene. From germline, CDR1 is SNHLY and CDR2 FYNNEI. The length of the CDR3 is 12 residues. The CDR3 loop reads CASSEIDGVAVF. CDR3 sequence (DNA): TGTGCCAGCAGTGAAATCGATGGTGTCGCGGTCTTC.

This clonotype counts as medium-sized. The CDR3 bases are TGTGCCACCAGTGAACTAACTAGCGGGAAAGAGACCCAGTACTTC. It yields the protein CATSELTSGKETQYF. The rearrangement links TRBV24-1 to TRBJ2-5, with 10 bases matching TRBD2. The germline gives CDR1 KGHDR, CDR2 SFDVKD. V was clipped by 4 bases and J by 3 bases; unmatched bases: 4. The CDR3 sequence is 15 residues long.

The chain carries TRBV12-3 or TRBV12-4 and TRBJ1-2, with D tentatively TRBD1 (5 bases). This CDR3 is 14 amino acids long. V was clipped by 0 bases and J by 4 bases, with 9 bases between them. Here the CDR3 reads CASSLAGRIYGYTF. In nucleotides, the CDR3 is TGTGCCAGCAGTTTAGCGGGACGCATCTATGGCTACACCTTC.

The chain uses TRBV7-6 and TRBJ1-5; D is possibly TRBD1 (5 bases). Germline V CDR1 and CDR2: SGHVS, FNYEAQ. The CDR3 has 12 residues. V was cut by 3 bases and J by 7 bases, with 7 bases left in between. The CDR3 is CASSLTAQPQHF. The CDR3 DNA is TGTGCCAGCAGCTTGACAGCCCAGCCCCAGCATTTT.

The chain carries TRBV6-1 and TRBJ1-2; 8 nucleotides agree with TRBD1. The germline V gene encodes CDR1 MNHNS and CDR2 SASEGT. This CDR3 has 14 amino acids. V lost 4 bases and J lost 5; bases outside the gene matches: 6. The CDR3 reads CASSAQGGKYGYTF. For the CDR3, the DNA is TGTGCCAGCAGTGCACAGGGGGGAAAGTATGGCTACACCTTC.

The V call is TRBV7-8, the J call TRBJ2-1, with D possibly TRBD1 on 6 matching bases. V gave up 5 bases and J gave up 0 bases, with 11 bases separating them. The V gene's germline CDR1 is SGHVS and CDR2 FQNEAQ. The CDR3 loop spans 15 amino acids. In DNA form, the CDR3 reads TGTGCCAGCAGCGGCAGGGGATCCTCCTACAATGAGCAGTTCTTC. Protein sequence: CASSGRGSSYNEQFF.

This clonotype was detected only a few times. The CDR3 bases are TGCGCCAGCAGCTTGGACGGGAGGGGCAACTACGAGCAGTACTTC. Translation gives CASSLDGRGNYEQYF. The chain employs TRBV5-1 and TRBJ2-4, with TRBD2 matching 8 bases. The last part of the DNA fits TRBJ2-7 better; the J call may be wrong. Looked up from germline, CDR1 is SGHRS and CDR2 is YFSETQ. CDR3 size: 15 residues.

The chain couples TRBV7-1 to TRBJ2-7, with 12 bases lining up with TRBD2. TRBJ2-1 matches the DNA end more closely, so the J call is doubtful. TRBV7-1 belongs to the ORF category, with a function that is uncertain. There are 16 residues in the CDR3. Written as DNA, the CDR3 is TGTGCCAGCAGCAGTCCTAGCGGGAGGGGAGTAGTAGGGCAGTTCTTC. This codes for CASSSPSGRGVVGQFF.

V and J are TRBV28 and TRBJ2-1; 10 nucleotides agree with TRBD2. This CDR3 has 14 residues. V was clipped by 8 bases and J by 5 bases; unmatched bases: 6. From germline, CDR1 is MDHEN and CDR2 SYDVKM. This CDR3 is CASVIAGGNNEQFF. In nucleotides, the CDR3 is TGTGCCAGCGTAATAGCGGGAGGTAACAATGAGCAGTTCTTC.

V usage is TRBV6-8 and J usage is TRBJ2-5; 8 nucleotides match TRBD1. The V gene end was trimmed by 2 bases and the J gene end by 11 bases; junction bases not matched to a gene: 10. CDR1 MNHGY and CDR2 SAAAGT come from the germline V gene. This CDR3 has 14 amino acids. CDR3 sequence reads: CASSYGQGGGEQYF. CDR3 nucleotide sequence: TGTGCCAGCAGTTACGGACAGGGCGGCGGTGAGCAGTACTTC.

The chain recombines TRBV7-2 with TRBJ2-4; the match to TRBD2 covers 12 bases. The end of the DNA fits TRBJ2-5 better, so the J call may be wrong. The germline V gene encodes CDR1 SGHTA and CDR2 FQGNSA. The CDR3 totals 15 residues. The CDR3 reads CASSSGLAGRETQYF. The DNA of the CDR3 is TGTGCCAGCAGCTCAGGACTAGCGGGACGGGAGACCCAGTACTTC.